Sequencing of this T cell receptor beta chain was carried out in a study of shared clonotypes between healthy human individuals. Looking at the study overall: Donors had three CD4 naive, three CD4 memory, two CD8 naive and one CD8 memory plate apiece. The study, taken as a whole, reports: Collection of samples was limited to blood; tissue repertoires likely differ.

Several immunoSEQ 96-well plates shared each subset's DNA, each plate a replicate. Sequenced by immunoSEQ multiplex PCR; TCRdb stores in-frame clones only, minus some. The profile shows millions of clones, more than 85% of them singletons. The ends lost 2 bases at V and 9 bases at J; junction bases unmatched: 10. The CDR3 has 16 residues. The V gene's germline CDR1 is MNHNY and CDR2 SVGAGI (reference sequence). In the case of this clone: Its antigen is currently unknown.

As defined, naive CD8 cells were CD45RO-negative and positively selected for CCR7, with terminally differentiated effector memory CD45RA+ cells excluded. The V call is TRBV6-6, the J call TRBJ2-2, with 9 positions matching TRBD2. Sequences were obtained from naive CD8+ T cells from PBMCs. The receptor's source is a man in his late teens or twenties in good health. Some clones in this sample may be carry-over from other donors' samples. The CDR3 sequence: CASSYDTREGRWELFF. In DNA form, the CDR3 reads TGTGCCAGCAGTTACGATACGCGGGAGGGCCGCTGGGAGCTGTTTTTT.